This TCR beta chain was sequenced in a study of shared clonotypes between healthy human individuals. Study-level results: Clonotype sharing among donors, it was expected, would be affected by sequencing depth.

The protocol was immunoSEQ multiplex PCR, while the TCRdb copy is restricted to in-frame clones and leaves out a portion. This sample carries roughly 650,000 clones, around 96% of them seen once, and the ten largest clones take about 0.11%. CD45RO-negative, CCR7-positively selected cells formed the naive CD8 fraction, excluding terminally differentiated effector memory CD45RA+ cells. Notes on this clone: The antigen is undetermined.

Sequenced input: naive CD8+ T cells sorted from blood. This receptor was obtained from a woman in her twenties or thirties in good health.

This CDR3 reads CASVAPSYEQYF. For the CDR3, the DNA is TGTGCCAGCGTCGCGCCCTCCTACGAGCAGTACTTC. The V gene is TRBV6-6, the J gene TRBJ2-7, with unresolved D. CDR1 is MNHNY and CDR2 is SVGAGI in the germline V gene (reference sequence). V dropped 8 bases and J dropped 0 bases, with 8 bases sitting between them. The CDR3 has 12 residues.